Listed here are 30 T cell receptor beta chains from one sample, sequenced in a study of T cells in Graves' hyperthyroidism and ophthalmopathy. Regions amplified from RNA transcripts were the TCR beta CDR3 regions. When the TCR CDR3 underwent first-round RT-PCR, the HTBI primer set was used. TCRdb passed the multiplex PCR reads through MiXCR, listing each CDR3 protein once. The data show about 640,000 distinct CDR3 sequences, 20% to 25% seen once. Material for sequencing was blood. These receptor sequences come from a man aged 25 to 45 with Graves' ophthalmopathy.

With regard to this clonotype: The junction and the germline gene differ at one end; a read error may be behind it. This chain uses TRBV9 with TRBJ2-3; D might be TRBD1 or TRBD2, each matching 5 bases. Germline assignment: CDR1 SGDLS and CDR2 YYNGEE. This CDR3 contains 17 residues. CDR3 in DNA: TGCGCCAGCAGCTTGGACGGGACCTTAATTTACACAGATACGCAGTATTTT. Encoded protein: CASSLDGTLIYTDTQYF.

This chain uses TRBV10-1 with TRBJ2-1; D might be TRBD2 (5 bases). The germline CDR1 and CDR2 sequences are WNHNN and SYGVQD (reference sequence). Trimming took off 4 bases at V and 9 bases at J, with 10 bases between the two ends. The CDR3 runs 12 residues. This CDR3 is CASSAGKGEQFF. The CDR3 coding sequence is TGCGCCAGCAGTGCGGGGAAAGGTGAGCAGTTCTTC.

This clonotype was observed a handful of times. The CDR3 region has the DNA TGCGCCAGCAGCCAAGTTGGTCAGGGCGGCGAGCAGTACTTC. It encodes CASSQVGQGGEQYF. The chain employs TRBV4-1 and TRBJ2-7; D may be TRBD1 (5 bases). V lost 1 base and J lost 6, with 13 bases in between. The CDR3 covers 14 residues. From germline, CDR1 is MGHRA and CDR2 YSYEKL.

V gene TRBV30 combines with J gene TRBJ2-1; either TRBD1 or TRBD2 may fit D (6 bases each). This CDR3 has 16 residues. The V gene's germline CDR1 is GTSNPN and CDR2 SVGIG (reference sequence). The V and J ends lost 5 bases and 7 bases respectively, with 24 bases between them. CDR3: CAWRGSRGAPVNEQFF. In DNA, the CDR3 is TGTGCCTGGCGGGGGAGCAGGGGCGCCCCTGTAAATGAGCAGTTCTTC.

The sample holds many counts of this clonotype. V usage is TRBV10-3 and J usage is TRBJ1-1, with 7 bases fitting TRBD1. This CDR3 contains 14 residues. Germline CDR1 and CDR2: ENHRY and SYGVKD. V was pared by 5 bases and J by 4 bases, with 7 bases of the junction left unmatched. In nucleotides, the CDR3 is TGTGCCATCAGTAAGGGACAGTGGGCCACTGAAGCTTTCTTT. Its translation: CAISKGQWATEAFF.

This clonotype showed up many times. The rearrangement joins TRBV7-2 to TRBJ2-1, with 9 bases that match TRBD2. CDR3 length: 16 amino acids. Per the germline V gene, CDR1 is SGHTA and CDR2 is FQGNSA. V shed 5 bases, J shed 2 bases, and the junction held 7 bases outside the gene matches. The CDR3 DNA reads TGTGCCAGCAGCACCCGACTAGCGGTACCCTACAATGAGCAGTTCTTC. Its translation is CASSTRLAVPYNEQFF.

This clonotype was observed many times. The rearrangement links TRBV12-3 or TRBV12-4 to TRBJ2-5; 14 bases match TRBD2. The J segment lost 4 bases and the V segment lost 3 bases, leaving 10 bases of the junction unmatched. CDR3 size: 18 residues. The CDR3 loop reads CASSLTSGRVPIGETQYF. The CDR3, as DNA: TGTGCCAGCAGTTTGACTAGCGGGAGGGTCCCCATTGGAGAGACCCAGTACTTC.

This clonotype was counted ten times or more. This chain links TRBV20-1 with TRBJ1-5, with D possibly matching TRBD1 (5 bases). The CDR3 loop spans 14 amino acids. The V gene lost 4 bases and the J gene lost 5 bases, with 15 bases spanning the gap. The germline CDR1 and CDR2 sequences are DFQATT and SNEGSKA (reference sequence). For the CDR3, the DNA is TGCAGTGCTACAAATTCAGGGTGGGATCAGCCCCAGCATTTT. Residues: CSATNSGWDQPQHF.

The V and J genes are TRBV11-2 and TRBJ2-4; the match to TRBD1 covers 10 bases. This CDR3 has 18 residues. The junction had 7 bases not matched to a gene; V was cut back by 1 base and J by 1 base. CDR1 is SGHAT and CDR2 is FQNNGV in the germline V gene. The CDR3 DNA reads as TGTGCCAGCAGCTTAGTGGCTCCGGGACAGGGGGCCAAAAACATTCAGTACTTC. Its translation is CASSLVAPGQGAKNIQYF.

This clonotype was detected only a few times. J is TRBJ2-7 and V is TRBV15; no clear D. Germline V gene lookup returns CDR1 LNHNV and CDR2 YYDKDF (reference sequence). Between the trimmed V and J ends, which lost 4 bases and 4 bases, there was a span of 11 bases. CDR3 length equals 13 residues. This CDR3 is CATSKTDEYEQYF. The CDR3 nucleotides are TGTGCCACCAGCAAGACGGACGAATACGAGCAGTACTTC.

This clonotype has at least ten counts. The chain couples TRBV7-2 to TRBJ2-7; 7 nucleotides line up with TRBD1. The V and J ends lost 6 bases and 2 bases, in that order; junction bases with no gene match: 7. CDR3 length: 14 residues. From germline, CDR1 is SGHTA and CDR2 FQGNSA. CDR3 DNA sequence: TGTGCCAGCAGTCCCCGACAGGGCCCCTACGAGCAGTACTTC. This gives the protein CASSPRQGPYEQYF.

There are a few counts of this clonotype. The J gene is TRBJ2-1, the V gene TRBV11-1; D is possibly TRBD1 (6 bases). The germline V gene encodes CDR1 SGHAT and CDR2 FQDESV (reference sequence). The V gene lost 5 bases and the J gene lost 7 bases, with 18 bases spanning the gap. The CDR3 totals 15 residues. CDR3 coding DNA: TGTGCCAGCAGCCCAAGCGCAGGGACACTAAATGAGCAGTTCTTC. This gives the protein CASSPSAGTLNEQFF.

The chain carries TRBV7-9 and TRBJ2-3; 10 positions match TRBD2. The CDR3 has 16 amino acids. CDR1 and CDR2 (germline): SEHNR, FQNEAQ (reference sequence). Trimming took 5 bases from V and 6 from J; bases not matched to a gene: 11. DNA for the CDR3: TGTGCCAGCAGCCCCAGCGGGAGGGCCGGGACGGATACGCAGTATTTT. Translating gives CASSPSGRAGTDTQYF.

In the case of this clonotype: A read error may explain this, as a much larger clone is one base away. The rearrangement links TRBV30 to TRBJ2-2, with 14 positions matching TRBD2. Germline lookup yields CDR1 GTSNPN and CDR2 SVGIG (reference sequence). V shed 4 bases and J 8 bases; nucleotides not matched to a gene: 6. The CDR3 runs 15 residues. Here the CDR3 DNA reads TGTGCCTGGACCGGGACTAGCGGGAGTAAGGGGGAGCTGTTTTTT. Residues: CAWTGTSGSKGELFF.

The CDR3 region has the DNA TGTGCCAGCAGCACAACAGATCTAGGGGGCCACACCTTC. Its protein is CASSTTDLGGHTF. The chain is built from TRBV28 and TRBJ1-2; the match to TRBD1 covers 7 bases. The CDR3 length is 13 residues. The V segment lost 6 bases and the J segment 12 bases; nucleotides outside the gene matches: 13. In germline, CDR1 is MDHEN, CDR2 SYDVKM.

This clonotype showed up many times. This chain uses TRBV20-1 with TRBJ1-5, with 8 bases that match TRBD1. The V gene end was trimmed by 1 base and the J gene end by 3 bases; junction bases not matched to a gene: 5. The CDR3 has 15 residues. Germline assignment: CDR1 DFQATT and CDR2 SNEGSKA (reference sequence). CDR3 sequence: CSARGPGQVNQPQHF. CDR3 nucleotides: TGCAGTGCTAGAGGTCCGGGACAGGTCAATCAGCCCCAGCATTTT.

On this clonotype: Being one base from a much bigger clone, this may be a read error. No conserved phenylalanine or tryptophan is present at the end of the CDR3, so a read error is the likely explanation. The V gene is TRBV5-5, the J gene TRBJ1-1; 8 nucleotides line up with TRBD1. The ends lost 4 bases at V and 3 bases at J; junction bases unmatched: 14. This CDR3 region has 17 residues. Germline-derived CDR1 and CDR2 are SGHKS and YYEKEE (reference sequence). For the CDR3, the DNA is TGTGCCAGCAGCCGAGGTCTCTCAGGGGGCGCGTACACTGAAGCTTTCTCT. Translated, it gives CASSRGLSGGAYTEAFS.

There are many counts of this clonotype. V is TRBV3-1 and J is TRBJ2-7; the match to TRBD2 covers 11 bases. Unmatched junction bases numbered 6, after V lost 4 bases and J lost 7 bases. CDR1 and CDR2 from the germline V gene are LGHDT and YNNKEL (reference sequence). The CDR3 is 14 residues long. The CDR3, as DNA: TGTGCCAGCAGCCGAGGACTAGCGGGCCGGGAGCAGTACTTC. Its translation: CASSRGLAGREQYF.

A few counts support this clonotype. The chain recombines TRBV13 with TRBJ1-1, with D unclear. The V end was cut by 0 bases, the J end by 0 bases, with 11 bases between. The CDR3 length is 16 residues. Germline CDR1 PRHDT, CDR2 FYEKMQ (reference sequence). CDR3 bases: TGTGCCAGCAGCTTAGGCGGTTGGCAGTTGAACACTGAAGCTTTCTTT. This codes for CASSLGGWQLNTEAFF. The full variable domain, completed using reference TRBV13 and TRBJ1-1, is AAGVIQSPRHLIKEKRETATLKCYPIPRHDTVYWYQQGPGQDPQFLISFYEKMQSDKGSIPDRFSAQQFSDYHSELNMSSLELGDSALYFCASSLGGWQLNTEAFFGQGTRLTVV.

The chain has TRBV5-1 and TRBJ1-4; D is uncertain. The V gene's germline CDR1 is SGHRS and CDR2 YFSETQ. V shed 2 bases and J shed 1 base, with 15 bases lying between them. This CDR3 comprises 17 residues. For the CDR3, the DNA is TGCGCCAGCAGCTTTGGAGTATGGGGTGGAACTAATGAAAAACTGTTTTTT. This encodes CASSFGVWGGTNEKLFF.

This chain uses TRBV20-1 with TRBJ1-1; D gene uncertain. The ends were cut back, 3 bases at V and 1 base at J, with 12 bases in the middle. Germline loops: CDR1 DFQATT, CDR2 SNEGSKA (reference sequence). The CDR3 consists of 14 residues. In DNA form, the CDR3 reads TGCAGTGCTAGGAAACAAAAGAGGAACACTGAAGCTTTCTTT. Its translation: CSARKQKRNTEAFF.

This clonotype was found many times. This chain links TRBV4-1 with TRBJ1-2; D perhaps matches TRBD1 (6 bases). Looked up from germline, CDR1 is MGHRA and CDR2 is YSYEKL. V was pared by 0 bases and J by 5 bases, with 13 bases between. The CDR3 extends over 15 amino acids. CDR3 nucleotides: TGCGCCAGCAGCCAAGACCATACAGGGAGTTATGGCTACACCTTC. It codes for CASSQDHTGSYGYTF.

This chain uses TRBV11-2 with TRBJ1-4, with D unclear. Trimming took 4 bases from V and 11 from J, leaving 8 bases between them. The CDR3 is made up of 11 amino acids. Germline-derived CDR1 and CDR2 are SGHAT and FQNNGV. In DNA, the CDR3 is TGTGCCAGCAGCTCGGACGGGAAACTGTTTTTT. Translation gives CASSSDGKLFF.

The chain couples TRBV20-1 to TRBJ2-1; TRBD2 aligns across 10 bases. Losses at the gene ends were 0 bases for V and 7 bases for J; bases not matched to a gene: 9. Germline CDR1 DFQATT, CDR2 SNEGSKA (reference sequence). The CDR3 consists of 16 residues. CDR3 DNA sequence: TGCAGTGCTAGAGATCACCCAGCGGGAGGGCCGAATGAGCAGTTCTTC. It is translated as CSARDHPAGGPNEQFF.

V and J are TRBV24-1 and TRBJ2-1; no firm D call. The CDR3 is 17 residues long. V was trimmed by 0 bases and J by 5 bases, leaving 16 bases between them. The V gene's germline CDR1 is KGHDR and CDR2 SFDVKD. This CDR3 reads CATSDLHWVRSDNEQFF. In DNA form, the CDR3 reads TGTGCCACCAGTGATTTGCATTGGGTCCGGTCAGACAATGAGCAGTTCTTC.

The chain joins TRBV12-3 or TRBV12-4 to TRBJ2-3; D remains unclear. V was trimmed by 2 bases and J by 0 bases, leaving 9 bases between them. CDR3 size: 15 residues. The CDR3 bases are TGTGCCAGCAGTTTATCCGCCCCTAGCACAGATACGCAGTATTTT. This codes for CASSLSAPSTDTQYF.

The sample holds many counts of this clonotype. V gene TRBV11-1 combines with J gene TRBJ2-7; weak D call: TRBD2 (5 bases). Germline lookup yields CDR1 SGHAT and CDR2 FQDESV (reference sequence). The CDR3 extends over 16 amino acids. V was clipped by 1 base and J by 3 bases, with 16 bases between them. The CDR3 DNA sequence: TGTGCCAGCAGCTTAGGTGCGGGTACTGTTAACTACGAGCAGTACTTC. It codes for CASSLGAGTVNYEQYF.

The V gene is TRBV29-1, the J gene TRBJ2-1, with TRBD1 matching over 7 bases. J lost 6 bases, V lost 6 bases, and 2 bases had no gene match. From germline, CDR1 is SQVTM and CDR2 ANQGSEA. The CDR3 consists of 11 residues. CDR3 loop: CSVGTVNEQFF. The CDR3 DNA sequence: TGCAGCGTCGGGACAGTCAATGAGCAGTTCTTC.

The chain employs TRBV10-2 and TRBJ2-2; 10 bases agree with TRBD2. The V gene's germline CDR1 is WSHSY and CDR2 SAAADI. The CDR3 has 15 amino acids. Germline trimming cut 7 bases from V and 5 bases from J; bases unmatched to any gene: 7. CDR3 in amino acids: CASTGLAFRTGELFF. The CDR3, as DNA: TGCGCCAGCACGGGACTAGCGTTTAGAACCGGGGAGCTGTTTTTT.

Many counts were recorded for this clonotype. The CDR3: CSARDTSGSFDEQFF. As DNA, the CDR3 is TGCAGTGCTAGGGATACTAGCGGGAGTTTCGATGAGCAGTTCTTC. The V and J genes are TRBV20-1 and TRBJ2-1, with 11 bases matching TRBD2. The germline V gene has CDR1 DFQATT and CDR2 SNEGSKA (reference sequence). This CDR3 spans 15 amino acids. V shed 3 bases, J shed 8 bases, and the junction held 9 bases outside the gene matches.